This TCR beta chain was recovered during a study of blood T cell repertoires in COVID-19. Study-wide context: Whether acute or convalescent, the COVID-19 samples came from the United States, Italy and Spain.

V gave up 0 bases and J gave up 4 bases; unmatched junction bases: 2. The CDR3 covers 14 residues. The protocol was immunoSEQ multiplex PCR, while the TCRdb copy is restricted to in-frame clones and leaves out a portion. The sample lists around 500,000 clones; about 85% were seen once. This study enrolled people aged 18 to 89 from roughly 22 US geographic areas. The sequence was obtained from a woman aged 60-75 years who had recovered from COVID-19. This chain connects TRBV5-7 to TRBJ2-3, with 7 bases matching TRBD2. TRBV5-7 is known as an ORF, though its function is uncertain. Input material: PBMCs or T cells enriched from blood (not recorded which). The CDR3 protein is CASSLVGGADTQYF. The CDR3 nucleotides are TGTGCCAGCAGCTTGGTGGGAGGGGCAGATACGCAGTATTTT.